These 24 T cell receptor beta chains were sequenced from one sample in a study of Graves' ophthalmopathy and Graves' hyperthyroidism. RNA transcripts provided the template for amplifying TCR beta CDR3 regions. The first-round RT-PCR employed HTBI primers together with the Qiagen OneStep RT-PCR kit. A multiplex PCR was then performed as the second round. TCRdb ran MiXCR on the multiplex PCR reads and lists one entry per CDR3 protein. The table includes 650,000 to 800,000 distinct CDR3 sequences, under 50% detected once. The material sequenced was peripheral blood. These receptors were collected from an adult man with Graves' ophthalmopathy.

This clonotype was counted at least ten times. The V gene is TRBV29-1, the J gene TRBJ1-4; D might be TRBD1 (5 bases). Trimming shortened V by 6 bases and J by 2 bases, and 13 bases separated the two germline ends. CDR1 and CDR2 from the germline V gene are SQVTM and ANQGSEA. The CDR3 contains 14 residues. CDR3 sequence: CSVTLRVTNEKLFF. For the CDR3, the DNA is TGCAGCGTGACCCTCAGGGTGACTAATGAAAAACTGTTTTTT.

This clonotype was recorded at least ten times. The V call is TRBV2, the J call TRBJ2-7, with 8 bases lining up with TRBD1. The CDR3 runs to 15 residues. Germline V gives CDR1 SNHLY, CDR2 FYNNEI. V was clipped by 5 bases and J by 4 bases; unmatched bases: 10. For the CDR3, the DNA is TGTGCCAGCAGTACATCGACAGGGGTGGAATACGAGCAGTACTTC. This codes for CASSTSTGVEYEQYF.

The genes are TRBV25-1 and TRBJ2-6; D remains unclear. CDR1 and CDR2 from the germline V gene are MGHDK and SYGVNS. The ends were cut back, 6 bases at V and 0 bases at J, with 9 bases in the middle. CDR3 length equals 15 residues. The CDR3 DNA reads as TGTGCCAGCAGAGATAGGACCTCTGGGGCCAACGTCCTGACTTTC. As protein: CASRDRTSGANVLTF. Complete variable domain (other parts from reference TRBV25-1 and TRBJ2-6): EADIYQTPRYLVIGTGKKITLECSQTMGHDKMYWYQQDPGMELHLIHYSYGVNSTEKGDLSSESTVSRIRTEHFPLTLESARPSHTSQYLCASRDRTSGANVLTFGAGSRLTVL.

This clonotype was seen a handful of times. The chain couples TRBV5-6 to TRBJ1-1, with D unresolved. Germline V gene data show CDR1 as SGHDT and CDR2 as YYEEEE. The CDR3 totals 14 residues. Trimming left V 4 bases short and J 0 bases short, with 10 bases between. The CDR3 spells CASSLITMNTEAFF. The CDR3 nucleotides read TGTGCCAGCAGCCTTATAACAATGAACACTGAAGCTTTCTTT.

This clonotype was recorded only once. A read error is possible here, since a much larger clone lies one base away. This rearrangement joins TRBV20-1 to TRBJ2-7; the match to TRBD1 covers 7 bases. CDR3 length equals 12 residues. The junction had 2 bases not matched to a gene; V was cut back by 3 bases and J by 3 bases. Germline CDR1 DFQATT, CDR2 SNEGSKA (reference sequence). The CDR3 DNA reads TGCAGTGCTAGGACAGGGTACTACGAGCAGTACTTC. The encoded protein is CSARTGYYEQYF.

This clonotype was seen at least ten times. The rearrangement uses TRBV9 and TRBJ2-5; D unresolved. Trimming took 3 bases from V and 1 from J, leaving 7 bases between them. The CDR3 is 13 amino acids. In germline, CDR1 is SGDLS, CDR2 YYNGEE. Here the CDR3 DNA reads TGTGCCAGCAGCGCCTACGGCCAAGAGACCCAGTACTTC. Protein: CASSAYGQETQYF.

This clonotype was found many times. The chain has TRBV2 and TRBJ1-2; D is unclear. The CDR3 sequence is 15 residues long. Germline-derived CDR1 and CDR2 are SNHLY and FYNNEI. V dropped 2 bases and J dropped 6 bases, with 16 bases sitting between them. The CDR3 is CASSETPQVLHGYTF. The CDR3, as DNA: TGTGCCAGCAGTGAAACGCCGCAGGTTCTTCATGGCTACACCTTC. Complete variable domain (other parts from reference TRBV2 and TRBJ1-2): EPEVTQTPSHQVTQMGQEVILRCVPISNHLYFYWYRQILGQKVEFLVSFYNNEISEKSEIFDDQFSVERPDGSNFTLKIRSTKLEDSAMYFCASSETPQVLHGYTFGSGTRLTVV.

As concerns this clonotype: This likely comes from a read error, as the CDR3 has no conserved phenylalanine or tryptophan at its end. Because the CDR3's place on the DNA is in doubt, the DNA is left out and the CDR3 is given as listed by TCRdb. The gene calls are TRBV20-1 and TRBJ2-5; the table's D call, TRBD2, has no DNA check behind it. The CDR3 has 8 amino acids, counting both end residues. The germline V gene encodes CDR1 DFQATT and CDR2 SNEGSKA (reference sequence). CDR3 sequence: CSAREGTS.

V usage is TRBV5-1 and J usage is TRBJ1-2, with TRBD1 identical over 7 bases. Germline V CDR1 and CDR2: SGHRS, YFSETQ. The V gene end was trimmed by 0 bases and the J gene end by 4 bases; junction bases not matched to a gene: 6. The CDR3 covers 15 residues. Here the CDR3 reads CASSLGGQSVYGYTF. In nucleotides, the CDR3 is TGCGCCAGCAGCTTGGGGGGACAGTCCGTCTATGGCTACACCTTC.

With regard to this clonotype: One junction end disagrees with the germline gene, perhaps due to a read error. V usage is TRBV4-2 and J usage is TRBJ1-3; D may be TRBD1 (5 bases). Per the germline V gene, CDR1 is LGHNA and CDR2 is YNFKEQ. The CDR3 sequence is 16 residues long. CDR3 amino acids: CAGSPAGEVSGNTIYF. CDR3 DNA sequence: TGTGCCGGCAGTCCCGCGGGGGAGGTTTCTGGAAACACCATATATTTT.

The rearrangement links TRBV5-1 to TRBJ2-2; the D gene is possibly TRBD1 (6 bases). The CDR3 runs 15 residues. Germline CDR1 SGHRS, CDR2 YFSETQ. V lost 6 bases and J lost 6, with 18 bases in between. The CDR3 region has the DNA TGCGCCAGCACCGTCCGGGACAATATGGCCGGGGAGCTGTTTTTT. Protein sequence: CASTVRDNMAGELFF.

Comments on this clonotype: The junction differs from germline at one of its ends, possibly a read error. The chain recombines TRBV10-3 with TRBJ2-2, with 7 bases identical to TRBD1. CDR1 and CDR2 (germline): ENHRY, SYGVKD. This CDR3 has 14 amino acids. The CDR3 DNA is TGTGCCAGCAGTTCAACAGGGGAGACCGGGGAGCTGTTTTTT. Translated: CASSSTGETGELFF.

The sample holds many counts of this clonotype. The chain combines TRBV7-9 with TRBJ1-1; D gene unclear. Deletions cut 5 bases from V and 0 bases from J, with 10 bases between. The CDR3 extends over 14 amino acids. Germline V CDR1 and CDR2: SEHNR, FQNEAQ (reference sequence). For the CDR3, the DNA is TGTGCCAGCAGCCGCCGTGGGCTGAACACTGAAGCTTTCTTT. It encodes CASSRRGLNTEAFF.

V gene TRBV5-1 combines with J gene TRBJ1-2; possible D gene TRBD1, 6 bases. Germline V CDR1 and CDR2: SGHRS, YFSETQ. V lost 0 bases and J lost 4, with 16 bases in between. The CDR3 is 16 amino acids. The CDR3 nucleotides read TGCGCCAGCAGCTTGGGGGCCCTCGGGGACATCTATGGCTACACCTTC. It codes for CASSLGALGDIYGYTF.

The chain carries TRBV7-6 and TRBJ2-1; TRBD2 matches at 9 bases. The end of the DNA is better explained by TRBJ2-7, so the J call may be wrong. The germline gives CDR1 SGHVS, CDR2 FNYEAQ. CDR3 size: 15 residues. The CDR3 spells CASSLGRGRGNEQYF. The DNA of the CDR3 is TGTGCCAGCAGCCTCGGACGCGGGAGGGGTAATGAGCAGTACTTC.

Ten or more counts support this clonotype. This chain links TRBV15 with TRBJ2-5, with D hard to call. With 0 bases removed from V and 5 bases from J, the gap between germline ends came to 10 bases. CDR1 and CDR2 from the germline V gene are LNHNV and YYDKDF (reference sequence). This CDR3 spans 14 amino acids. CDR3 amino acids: CATSREGNRETQYF. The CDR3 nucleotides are TGTGCCACCAGCAGAGAAGGGAATAGGGAGACCCAGTACTTC. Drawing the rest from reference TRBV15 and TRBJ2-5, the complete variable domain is DAMVIQNPRYQVTQFGKPVTLSCSQTLNHNVMYWYQQKSSQAPKLLFHYYDKDFNNEADTPDNFQSRRPNTSFCFLDIRSPGLGDTAMYLCATSREGNRETQYFGPGTRLLVL.

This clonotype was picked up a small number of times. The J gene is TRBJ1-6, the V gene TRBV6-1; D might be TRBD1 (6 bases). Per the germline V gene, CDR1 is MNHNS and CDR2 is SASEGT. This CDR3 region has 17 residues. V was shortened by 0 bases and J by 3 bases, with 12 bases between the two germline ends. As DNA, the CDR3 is TGTGCCAGCAGTGAAGCGGGGGCAGAAGACTATAATTCACCCCTCCACTTT. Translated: CASSEAGAEDYNSPLHF.

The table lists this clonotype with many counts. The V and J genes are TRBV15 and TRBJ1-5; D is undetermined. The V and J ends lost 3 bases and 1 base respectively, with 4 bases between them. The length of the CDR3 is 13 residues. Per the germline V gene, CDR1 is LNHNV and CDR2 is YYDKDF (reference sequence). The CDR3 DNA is TGTGCCACCAGCAGTGAAAGCAATCAGCCCCAGCATTTT. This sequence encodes CATSSESNQPQHF.

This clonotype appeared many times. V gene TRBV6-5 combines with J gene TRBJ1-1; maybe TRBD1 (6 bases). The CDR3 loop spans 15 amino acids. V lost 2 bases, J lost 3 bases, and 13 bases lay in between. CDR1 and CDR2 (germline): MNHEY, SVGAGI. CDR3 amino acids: CASSYGGTTYTEAFF. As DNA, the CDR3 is TGTGCCAGCAGTTACGGCGGGACAACTTACACTGAAGCTTTCTTT.

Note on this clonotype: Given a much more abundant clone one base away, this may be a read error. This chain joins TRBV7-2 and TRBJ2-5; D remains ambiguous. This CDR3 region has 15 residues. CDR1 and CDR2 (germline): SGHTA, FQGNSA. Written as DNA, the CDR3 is TGTGCCTGCAGCTTTTCGGGCAGTCTCCAAGAGACCCAGTACTTC. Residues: CACSFSGSLQETQYF.

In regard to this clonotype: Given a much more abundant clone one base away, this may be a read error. This CDR3 reads CASSVGQKNSPLHF. The CDR3, as DNA: TGTGCCAGCAGCGTGGGACAGAAGAATTCACCCCTCCACTTT. The rearrangement uses TRBV9 and TRBJ1-6; 7 nucleotides align to TRBD1. V shed 2 bases and J 7 bases; nucleotides not matched to a gene: 3. Per germline, CDR1 SGDLS and CDR2 YYNGEE. CDR3 length: 14 residues.

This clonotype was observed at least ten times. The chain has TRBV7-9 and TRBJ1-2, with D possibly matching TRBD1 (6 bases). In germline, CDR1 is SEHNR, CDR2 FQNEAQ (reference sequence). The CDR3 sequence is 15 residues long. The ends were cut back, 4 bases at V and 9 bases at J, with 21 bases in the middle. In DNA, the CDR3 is TGTGCCAGCAGCTCCGGGGACACCCCCGACTCGAGCTACACCTTC. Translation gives CASSSGDTPDSSYTF. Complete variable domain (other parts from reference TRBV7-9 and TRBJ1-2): DTGVSQNPRHKITKRGQNVTFRCDPISEHNRLYWYRQTLGQGPEFLTYFQNEAQLEKSRLLSDRFSAERPKGSFSTLEIQRTEQGDSAMYLCASSSGDTPDSSYTFGSGTRLTVV.

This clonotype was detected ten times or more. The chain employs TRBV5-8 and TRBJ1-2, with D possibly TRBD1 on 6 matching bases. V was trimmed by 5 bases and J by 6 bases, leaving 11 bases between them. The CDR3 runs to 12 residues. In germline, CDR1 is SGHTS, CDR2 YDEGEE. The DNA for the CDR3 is TGTGCCAGCAGTTACAACAGGGATGGCTACACCTTC. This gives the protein CASSYNRDGYTF.

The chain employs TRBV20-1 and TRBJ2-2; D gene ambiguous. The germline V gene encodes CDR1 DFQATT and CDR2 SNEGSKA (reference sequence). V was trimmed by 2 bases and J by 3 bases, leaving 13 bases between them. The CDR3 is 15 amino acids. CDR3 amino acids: CSARFPESDTGELFF. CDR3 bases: TGCAGTGCTAGATTTCCGGAGTCCGACACCGGGGAGCTGTTTTTT.